This T cell receptor beta chain was profiled in a study of blood T cell repertoires in COVID-19. Sequencing used immunoSEQ multiplex PCR; TCRdb keeps in-frame clones, though not all of them. Of approximately 330,000 clones listed, 80% to 90% are singletons. The V gene's germline CDR1 is SEHNR and CDR2 FQNEAQ (reference sequence). This CDR3 is 12 amino acids long. Deletions cut 7 bases from V and 5 bases from J, with 9 bases between. The sample comprised PBMCs or T cells enriched from blood (not recorded which). This receptor was obtained from a woman aged 40 to 55 with acute COVID-19. The V gene is TRBV7-9, the J gene TRBJ2-1; D remains ambiguous. CDR3 protein: CASTRLNNEQFF. The CDR3 DNA is TGTGCCAGCACGCGACTGAACAATGAGCAGTTCTTC.